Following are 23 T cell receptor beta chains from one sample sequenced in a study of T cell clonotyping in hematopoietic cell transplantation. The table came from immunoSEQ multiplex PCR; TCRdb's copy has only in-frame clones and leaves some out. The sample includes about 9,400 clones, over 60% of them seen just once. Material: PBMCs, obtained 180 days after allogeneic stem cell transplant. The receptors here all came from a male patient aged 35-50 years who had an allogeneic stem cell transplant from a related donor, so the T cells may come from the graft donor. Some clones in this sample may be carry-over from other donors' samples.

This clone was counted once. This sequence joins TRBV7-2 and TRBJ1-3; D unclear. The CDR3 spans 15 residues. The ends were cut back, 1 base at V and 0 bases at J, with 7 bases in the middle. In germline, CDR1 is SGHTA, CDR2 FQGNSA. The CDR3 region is CASSLGYFSGNTIYF. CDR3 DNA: TGTGCCAGCAGCTTAGGGTACTTCTCTGGAAACACCATATATTTT. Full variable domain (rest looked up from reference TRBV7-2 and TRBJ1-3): GAGVSQSPSNKVTEKGKDVELRCDPISGHTALYWYRQSLGQGLEFLIYFQGNSAPDKSGLPSDRFSAERTGGSVSTLTIQRTQQEDSAVYLCASSLGYFSGNTIYFGEGSWLTVV.

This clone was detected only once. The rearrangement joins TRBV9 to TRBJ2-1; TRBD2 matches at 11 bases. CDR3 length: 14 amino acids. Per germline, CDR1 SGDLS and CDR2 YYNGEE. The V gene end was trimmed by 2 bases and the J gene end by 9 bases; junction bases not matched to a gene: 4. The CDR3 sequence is CASSVGLAGGEQFF. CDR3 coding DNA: TGTGCCAGCAGCGTGGGGCTAGCGGGGGGTGAGCAGTTCTTC.

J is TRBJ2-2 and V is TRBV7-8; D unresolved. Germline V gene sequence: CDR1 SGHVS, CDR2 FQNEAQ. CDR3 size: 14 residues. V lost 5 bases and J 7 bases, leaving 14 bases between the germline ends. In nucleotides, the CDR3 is TGTGCCAGCAGCCGACCCCGAATGGGCGGGGAGCTGTTTTTT. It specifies CASSRPRMGGELFF.

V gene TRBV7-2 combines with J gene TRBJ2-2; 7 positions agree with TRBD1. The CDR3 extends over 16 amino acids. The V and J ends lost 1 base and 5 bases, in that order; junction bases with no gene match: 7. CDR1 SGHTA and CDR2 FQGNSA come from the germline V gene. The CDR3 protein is CASSLVGIRGTGELFF. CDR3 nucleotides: TGTGCCAGCAGCTTAGTGGGTATCAGGGGGACCGGGGAGCTGTTTTTT.

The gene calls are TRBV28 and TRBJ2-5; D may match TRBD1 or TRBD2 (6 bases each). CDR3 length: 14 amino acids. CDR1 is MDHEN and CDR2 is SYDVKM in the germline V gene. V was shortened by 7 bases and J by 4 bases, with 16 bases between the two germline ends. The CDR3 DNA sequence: TGTGCCAGCAACTCCGGTGGGGGGCCAGAGACCCAGTACTTC. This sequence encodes CASNSGGGPETQYF.

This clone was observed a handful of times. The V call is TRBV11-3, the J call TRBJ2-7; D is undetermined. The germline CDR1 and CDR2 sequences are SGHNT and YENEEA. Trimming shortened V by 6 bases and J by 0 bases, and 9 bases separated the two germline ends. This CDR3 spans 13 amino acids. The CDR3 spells CASSHSNSYEQYF. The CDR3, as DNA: TGTGCCAGCAGTCACAGTAACTCCTACGAGCAGTACTTC. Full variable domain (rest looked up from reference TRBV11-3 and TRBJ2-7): EAGVVQSPRYKIIEKKQPVAFWCNPISGHNTLYWYLQNLGQGPELLIRYENEEAVDDSQLPKDRFSAERLKGVDSTLKIQPAELGDSAVYLCASSHSNSYEQYFGPGTRLTVT.

CDR3 sequence reads: CASSLGQGAGNSPLHF. The CDR3 DNA reads TGTGCCAGCAGCTTAGGACAGGGGGCCGGTAATTCACCCCTCCACTTT. The rearrangement uses TRBV7-6 and TRBJ1-6, with 10 bases fitting TRBD1. CDR3 size: 16 residues. The trim removed 1 base at V and 6 bases at J, leaving 3 bases unmatched. Per germline, CDR1 SGHVS and CDR2 FNYEAQ.

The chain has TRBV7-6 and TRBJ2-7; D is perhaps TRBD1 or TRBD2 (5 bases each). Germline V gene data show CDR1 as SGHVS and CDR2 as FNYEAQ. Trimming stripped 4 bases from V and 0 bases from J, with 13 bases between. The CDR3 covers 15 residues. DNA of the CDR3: TGTGCCAGCAGCTCCCCGAGGGGTCCCTCCTACGAGCAGTACTTC. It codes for CASSSPRGPSYEQYF.

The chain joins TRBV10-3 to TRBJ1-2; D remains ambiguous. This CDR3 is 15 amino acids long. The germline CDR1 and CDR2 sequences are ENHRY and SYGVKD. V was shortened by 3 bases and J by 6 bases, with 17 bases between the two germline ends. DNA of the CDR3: TGTGCCATCAGTGACTTAGACCCGGGAAGAAATGGCTACACCTTC. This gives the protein CAISDLDPGRNGYTF.

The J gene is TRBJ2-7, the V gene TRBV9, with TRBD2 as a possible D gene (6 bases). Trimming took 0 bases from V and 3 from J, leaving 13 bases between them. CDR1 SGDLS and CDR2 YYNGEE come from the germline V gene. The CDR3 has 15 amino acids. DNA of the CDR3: TGTGCCAGCAGCGTAGGCGGACGGGGGAACTACGAGCAGTACTTC. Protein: CASSVGGRGNYEQYF.

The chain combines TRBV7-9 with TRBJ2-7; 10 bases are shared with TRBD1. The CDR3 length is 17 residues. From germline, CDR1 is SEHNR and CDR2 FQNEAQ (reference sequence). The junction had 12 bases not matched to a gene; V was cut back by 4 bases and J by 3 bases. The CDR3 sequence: CASSSSLGQGVFYEQYF. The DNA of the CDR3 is TGTGCCAGCAGCTCCTCATTAGGACAGGGGGTCTTCTACGAGCAGTACTTC.

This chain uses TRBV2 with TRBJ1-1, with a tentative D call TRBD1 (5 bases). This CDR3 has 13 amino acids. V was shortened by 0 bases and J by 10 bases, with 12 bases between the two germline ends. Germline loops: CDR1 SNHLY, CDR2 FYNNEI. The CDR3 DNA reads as TGTGCCAGCAGTGAAGCGCTTCTGGGGGGAGCTTTCTTT. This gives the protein CASSEALLGGAFF.

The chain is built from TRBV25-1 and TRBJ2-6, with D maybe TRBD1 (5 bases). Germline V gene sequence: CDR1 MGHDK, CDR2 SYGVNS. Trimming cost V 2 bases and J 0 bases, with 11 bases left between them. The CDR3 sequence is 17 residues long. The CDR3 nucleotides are TGTGCCAGCAGTGAAGGGGCAGCAATCTCTGGGGCCAACGTCCTGACTTTC. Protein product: CASSEGAAISGANVLTF.

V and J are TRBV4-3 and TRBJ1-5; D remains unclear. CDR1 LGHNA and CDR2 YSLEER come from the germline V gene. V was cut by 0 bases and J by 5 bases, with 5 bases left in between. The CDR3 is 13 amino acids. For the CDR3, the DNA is TGCGCCAGCAGCCAAGATTTAGATCAGCCCCAGCATTTT. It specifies CASSQDLDQPQHF.

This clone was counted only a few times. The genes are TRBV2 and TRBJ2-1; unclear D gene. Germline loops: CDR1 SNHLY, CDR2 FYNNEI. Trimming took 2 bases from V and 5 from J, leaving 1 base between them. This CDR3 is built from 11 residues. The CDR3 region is CASSENNEQFF. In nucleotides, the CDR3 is TGTGCCAGCAGTGAAAACAATGAGCAGTTCTTC. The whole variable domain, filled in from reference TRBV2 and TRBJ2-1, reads EPEVTQTPSHQVTQMGQEVILRCVPISNHLYFYWYRQILGQKVEFLVSFYNNEISEKSEIFDDQFSVERPDGSNFTLKIRSTKLEDSAMYFCASSENNEQFFGPGTRLTVL.

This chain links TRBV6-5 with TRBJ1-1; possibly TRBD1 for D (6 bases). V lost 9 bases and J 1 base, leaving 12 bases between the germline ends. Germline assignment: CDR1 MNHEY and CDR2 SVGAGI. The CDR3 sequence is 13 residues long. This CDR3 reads CASAGTPNTEAFF. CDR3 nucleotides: TGTGCCAGTGCCGGGACACCGAACACTGAAGCTTTCTTT.

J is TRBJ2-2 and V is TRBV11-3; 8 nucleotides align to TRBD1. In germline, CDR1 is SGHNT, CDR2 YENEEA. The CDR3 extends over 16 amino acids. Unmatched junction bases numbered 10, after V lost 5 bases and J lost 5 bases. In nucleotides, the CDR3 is TGTGCCAGCAGCCGATCCGGGACAGGAGCGACCGGGGAGCTGTTTTTT. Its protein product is CASSRSGTGATGELFF.

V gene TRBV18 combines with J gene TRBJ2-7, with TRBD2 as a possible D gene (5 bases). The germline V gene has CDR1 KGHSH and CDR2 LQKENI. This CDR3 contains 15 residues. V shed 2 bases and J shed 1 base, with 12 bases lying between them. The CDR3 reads CASSPLEAVSYEQYF. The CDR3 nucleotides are TGTGCCAGCTCACCATTGGAAGCGGTTTCCTACGAGCAGTACTTC.

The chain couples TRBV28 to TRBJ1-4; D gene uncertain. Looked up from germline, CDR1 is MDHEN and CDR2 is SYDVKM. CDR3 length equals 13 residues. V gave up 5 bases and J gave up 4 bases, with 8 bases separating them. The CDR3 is CASSPGFNEKLFF. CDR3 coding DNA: TGTGCCAGCAGTCCAGGATTTAATGAAAAACTGTTTTTT.

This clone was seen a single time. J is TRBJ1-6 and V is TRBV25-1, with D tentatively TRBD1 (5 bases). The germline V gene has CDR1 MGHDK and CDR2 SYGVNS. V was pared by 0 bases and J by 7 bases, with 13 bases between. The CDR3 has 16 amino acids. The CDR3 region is CASSEYTGSPNSPLHF. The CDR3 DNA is TGTGCCAGCAGTGAATACACAGGCTCCCCCAATTCACCCCTCCACTTT. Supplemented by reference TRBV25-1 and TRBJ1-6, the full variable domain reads EADIYQTPRYLVIGTGKKITLECSQTMGHDKMYWYQQDPGMELHLIHYSYGVNSTEKGDLSSESTVSRIRTEHFPLTLESARPSHTSQYLCASSEYTGSPNSPLHFGNGTRLTVT.

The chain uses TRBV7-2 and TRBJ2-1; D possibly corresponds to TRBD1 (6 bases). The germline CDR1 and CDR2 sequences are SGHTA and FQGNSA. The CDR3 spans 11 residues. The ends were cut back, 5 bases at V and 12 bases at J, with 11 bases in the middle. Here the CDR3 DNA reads TGTGCCAGCAGCCCAGGGGTTGGGCAGTTCTTC. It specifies CASSPGVGQFF. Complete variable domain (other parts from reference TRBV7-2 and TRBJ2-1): GAGVSQSPSNKVTEKGKDVELRCDPISGHTALYWYRQSLGQGLEFLIYFQGNSAPDKSGLPSDRFSAERTGGSVSTLTIQRTQQEDSAVYLCASSPGVGQFFGPGTRLTVL.

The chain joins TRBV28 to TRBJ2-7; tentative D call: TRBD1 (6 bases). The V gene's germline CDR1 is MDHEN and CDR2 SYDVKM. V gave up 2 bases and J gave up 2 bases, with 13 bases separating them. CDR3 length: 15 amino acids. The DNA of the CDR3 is TGTGCCAGCAGTTTAGGTACAGGGCCGACCTACGAGCAGTACTTC. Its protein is CASSLGTGPTYEQYF.

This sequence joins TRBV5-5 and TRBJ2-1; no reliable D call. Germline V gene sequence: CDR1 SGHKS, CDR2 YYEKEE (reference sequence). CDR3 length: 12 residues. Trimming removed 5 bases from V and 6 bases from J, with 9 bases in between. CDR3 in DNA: TGTGCCAGCAGATTAGGGTCCAATGAGCAGTTCTTC. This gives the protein CASRLGSNEQFF.